The 22 T cell receptor beta chains below all came from one sample that was sequenced in a study of T cells expressing NK-cell markers. From the 5' RACE reads, TCRdb lists one entry per CDR3 protein and no DNA. The sample holds 400,000 to 500,000 distinct CDR3 sequences. Sample: blood T cells: a sorted CD56 or NKG2C T cell subset, CD4+ or CD8+ T cells, or bulk PBMC T cells (not recorded which). The receptor set was obtained from a woman between 18 and 70 years old in good health.

The chain employs TRBV5-4 and TRBJ2-3; TCRdb returns TRBD2, unconfirmable since there is no DNA. This CDR3 is built from 13 residues. In germline, CDR1 is SGHNT, CDR2 YYREEE (reference sequence). CDR3 in amino acids: CASSLGLAGTQYF.

V is TRBV6-6 and J is TRBJ2-1; the TCRdb D gene call, TRBD2, has no DNA to confirm it. Per the germline V gene, CDR1 is MNHNY and CDR2 is SVGAGI (reference sequence). The CDR3 runs to 11 residues. The CDR3 spells CASGGYNEQFF.

The J gene is TRBJ2-1, the V gene TRBV29-1; as DNA is missing, the TRBD2 call by TCRdb cannot be tested. There are 17 residues in the CDR3. CDR1 SQVTM and CDR2 ANQGSEA come from the germline V gene. The CDR3: CSVEDFVEGGGYNEQFF.

The rearrangement uses TRBV11-3 and TRBJ2-1; as DNA is missing, the TRBD2 call by TCRdb cannot be tested. Germline V gives CDR1 SGHNT, CDR2 YENEEA. The CDR3 is 13 residues long. The CDR3: CASSWESSREQFF.

The chain links TRBV6-1 to TRBJ2-3; the D gene TCRdb calls, TRBD2, cannot be checked with no DNA. The germline gives CDR1 MNHNS, CDR2 SASEGT. The CDR3 covers 14 residues. The CDR3 here is CASTDSLSTDTQYF.

The chain joins TRBV6-2 or TRBV6-3 to TRBJ2-1; TCRdb's assignment of TRBD1 cannot be checked, as there is no DNA. The CDR3 length is 15 residues. Germline V gene data show CDR1 as MNHEY and CDR2 as SVGEGT. This chain's CDR3 is CASSYRDGSYNEQFF.

The gene calls are TRBV7-2 and TRBJ1-2; TCRdb picks TRBD1, but there is no DNA to check that call. CDR3 size: 16 residues. Germline values: CDR1 SGHTA, CDR2 FQGNSA. CDR3: CASSQGGPLNNYGYTF.

The CDR3 protein is CASSRRAGEQFF. The rearrangement links TRBV4-1 to TRBJ2-1; the TRBD2 assignment by TCRdb is unverifiable without DNA. This CDR3 comprises 12 residues. Germline assignment: CDR1 MGHRA and CDR2 YSYEKL.

V usage is TRBV3-1 and J usage is TRBJ2-2. The CDR3 runs to 14 residues. CDR1 and CDR2 (germline): LGHDT, YNNKEL (reference sequence). This CDR3 is CASSQASRSGELFF.

J is TRBJ2-3 and V is TRBV5-5; TCRdb returns TRBD1, unconfirmable since there is no DNA. Per the germline V gene, CDR1 is SGHKS and CDR2 is YYEKEE (reference sequence). The CDR3 is made up of 13 amino acids. The CDR3 region is CASIAGSPDTQYF.

The chain combines TRBV19 with TRBJ2-5; TCRdb lists TRBD2, though no DNA is available to test this call. The CDR3 runs to 13 residues. Germline V gives CDR1 LNHDA, CDR2 SQIVND (reference sequence). The CDR3: CASKARWKETQYF.

The genes are TRBV27 and TRBJ1-1. Germline loops: CDR1 MNHEY, CDR2 SMNVEV (reference sequence). This CDR3 spans 13 amino acids. The chain's CDR3 is CASSYWGTTEAFF.

The rearrangement links TRBV6-1 to TRBJ1-2. CDR3 length equals 15 residues. Germline V gene data show CDR1 as MNHNS and CDR2 as SASEGT. CDR3 sequence: CASREPGAANYGYTF.

This sequence joins TRBV28 and TRBJ2-5; TCRdb designates TRBD1, a call that cannot be tested without DNA. Germline V gene data show CDR1 as MDHEN and CDR2 as SYDVKM. This CDR3 has 13 amino acids. The CDR3 reads CASTRTGMETQYF.

This chain links TRBV15 with TRBJ2-2; TCRdb reports TRBD1, a call that lacks DNA to check it against. Germline CDR1 LNHNV, CDR2 YYDKDF (reference sequence). The CDR3 runs to 15 residues. The CDR3: CATNRQGPNTGELFF. Drawing the rest from reference TRBV15 and TRBJ2-2, the complete variable domain is DAMVIQNPRYQVTQFGKPVTLSCSQTLNHNVMYWYQQKSSQAPKLLFHYYDKDFNNEADTPDNFQSRRPNTSFCFLDIRSPGLGDTAMYLCATNRQGPNTGELFFGEGSRLTVL.

CDR3 region: CASSFGGAAADTQYF. The genes are TRBV12-3 or TRBV12-4 and TRBJ2-3; without DNA, the TCRdb call of TRBD1 cannot be checked. This CDR3 spans 15 amino acids.

V usage is TRBV10-3 and J usage is TRBJ2-7; the D call of TRBD1 rests on TCRdb alone, since no DNA is present to check it. Germline CDR1 ENHRY, CDR2 SYGVKD. This CDR3 has 15 amino acids. The CDR3 here is CAIREPGQGDYEQYF.

The J gene is TRBJ1-6, the V gene TRBV6-1. The CDR3 covers 16 residues. Germline V gene data show CDR1 as MNHNS and CDR2 as SASEGT. The CDR3 spells CASSISVDPSHSPLHF.

V gene TRBV30 combines with J gene TRBJ2-7. This CDR3 spans 12 amino acids. The germline V gene has CDR1 GTSNPN and CDR2 SVGIG (reference sequence). This CDR3 is CAWEADSYEQYF.

The chain employs TRBV20-1 and TRBJ2-7. CDR1 DFQATT and CDR2 SNEGSKA come from the germline V gene (reference sequence). The CDR3 length is 12 residues. CDR3 sequence: CSASRGAYEQYF.

The CDR3: CASSLPGGPAEQYF. The chain uses TRBV28 and TRBJ2-7. Germline V gene data show CDR1 as MDHEN and CDR2 as SYDVKM. CDR3 length: 14 amino acids.

The chain combines TRBV6-2 or TRBV6-3 with TRBJ2-1; TCRdb names TRBD2, which stays unverified in the absence of DNA. CDR3 length: 19 amino acids. Germline V gene sequence: CDR1 MNHEY, CDR2 SVGEGT. The CDR3 protein is CASSALAGGPVRAYNEQFF.